The clone carrying this T cell receptor beta chain occurred a few times. Its antigen remains unidentified. The data originate from a study of beta chain features in type 1 diabetes. General observations from the study: In every one of the four CD4+ subsets, TCRB CDR3s were moderately but significantly shorter in Type 1 diabetes patients. VDJ junctions in type 1 diabetes patients carried more deletions and fewer insertions. The naive, central memory and Treg TCRB repertoires of patients appeared to be more similar to one another than those of healthy donors.

Expressed TCRB transcripts were sequenced because the isolated RNA had all been reverse transcribed beforehand. Approximately 3.6 million reads were obtained on average from naive, central memory and regulatory T cell samples. Profiled with immunoSEQ multiplex PCR; TCRdb holds only in-frame clones, not every one. The data contain about 160,000 clones, 10% of them seen just once; the ten biggest clones take up approximately 0.46%. The CDR3 totals 16 residues. V trimming: 2 bases; J trimming: 10 bases; junction bases outside the gene matches: 12. CDR1 and CDR2 (germline): GTSNPN, SVGIG (reference sequence). In total, each donor contributed a single heparinised blood draw that averaged roughly 100 mL.

Sequenced sample: central memory CD4+ T cells from blood. This chain connects TRBV30 to TRBJ2-1; 12 positions match TRBD2. This receptor was identified in a man between 25 and 39 years old with type 1 diabetes. DNA of the CDR3: TGTGCCTGGAGTCAGAGACTAGCGGGAGTACCCTTGGAGCAGTTCTTC. Protein product: CAWSQRLAGVPLEQFF.